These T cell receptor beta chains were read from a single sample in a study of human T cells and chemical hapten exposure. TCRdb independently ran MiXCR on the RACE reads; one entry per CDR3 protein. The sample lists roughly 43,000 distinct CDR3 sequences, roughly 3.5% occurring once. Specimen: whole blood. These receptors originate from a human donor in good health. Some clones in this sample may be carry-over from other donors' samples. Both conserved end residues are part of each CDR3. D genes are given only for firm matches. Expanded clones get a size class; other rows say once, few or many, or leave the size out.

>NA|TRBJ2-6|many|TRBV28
CASSGSSGANVLTF
TGTGCCAGCAGTGGGAGCTCTGGGGCCAACGTCCTGACTTTC
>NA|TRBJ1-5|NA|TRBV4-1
CASSHGTPESGQPQHF
TGCGCCAGCAGCCATGGGACGCCAGAGTCGGGTCAGCCCCAGCATTTT
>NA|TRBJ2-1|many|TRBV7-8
CASSLAGPSYNEQFF
TGTGCCAGCAGCTTAGCGGGTCCCTCCTACAATGAGCAGTTCTTC
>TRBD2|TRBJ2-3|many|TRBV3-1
CASSRWPGGTSGSDTQYF
TGTGCCAGCAGCCGCTGGCCCGGAGGGACTAGCGGGAGTGATACGCAGTATTTT
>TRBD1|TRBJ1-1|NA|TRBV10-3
CAISVGTVNTEAFF
TGTGCCATCTCCGTGGGGACAGTGAACACTGAAGCTTTCTTT
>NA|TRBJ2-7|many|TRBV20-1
CSASRRLGGVSYEQYF
TGCAGTGCTAGTCGTAGATTAGGCGGGGTCTCCTACGAGCAGTACTTC
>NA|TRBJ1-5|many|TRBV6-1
CASSEALRGMYQPQHF
TGTGCCAGCAGTGAAGCGCTTCGGGGAATGTATCAGCCCCAGCATTTT
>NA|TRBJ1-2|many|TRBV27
CASSATDNYGYTF
TGTGCCAGCAGCGCGACAGATAACTATGGCTACACCTTC
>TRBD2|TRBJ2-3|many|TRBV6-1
CASSGTSGRMLGTDTQYF
TGTGCCAGCAGTGGGACTAGCGGGAGGATGTTAGGCACAGATACGCAGTATTTT
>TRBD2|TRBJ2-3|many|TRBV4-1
CASSQDGASGITDTQYF
TGCGCCAGCAGCCAAGATGGAGCTAGCGGAATCACAGATACGCAGTATTTT
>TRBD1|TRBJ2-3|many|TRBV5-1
CASSFGTGTGYLSTDTQYF
TGCGCCAGCAGCTTTGGAACCGGGACAGGTTATCTTAGCACAGATACGCAGTATTTT
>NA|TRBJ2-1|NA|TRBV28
CASSLKRGQFF
TGTGCCAGCAGTTTAAAAAGGGGGCAGTTCTTC
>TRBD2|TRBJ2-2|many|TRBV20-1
CSARDRGSGRIGELFF
TGCAGTGCTAGAGACCGGGGTAGCGGGAGAATCGGGGAGCTGTTTTTT
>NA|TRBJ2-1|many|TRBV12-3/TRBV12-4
CASSLGGEQFF
TGTGCCAGCAGTTTAGGGGGTGAGCAGTTCTTC
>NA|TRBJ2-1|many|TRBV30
CAWGQSSYNEQFF
TGTGCCTGGGGACAGAGCTCCTACAATGAGCAGTTCTTC
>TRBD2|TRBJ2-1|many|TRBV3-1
CASTSGAINEQFF
TGTGCCAGCACTAGCGGGGCGATAAATGAGCAGTTCTTC
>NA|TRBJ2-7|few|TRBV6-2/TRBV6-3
CASSYSRFGEGQNSYEQYF
TGTGCCAGCAGTTACTCGAGGTTCGGGGAGGGACAGAACTCCTACGAGCAGTACTTC
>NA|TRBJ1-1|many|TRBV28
CASSPPGGGTEAFF
TGTGCCAGCAGCCCCCCCGGTGGAGGCACTGAAGCTTTCTTT
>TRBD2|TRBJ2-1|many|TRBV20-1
CSARDGLAGVPNEQFF
TGCAGTGCTAGAGATGGGCTAGCGGGAGTGCCCAATGAGCAGTTCTTC
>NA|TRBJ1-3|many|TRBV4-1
CASSQEQVGNTIYF
TGCGCCAGCAGCCAGGAACAGGTGGGAAACACCATATATTTT
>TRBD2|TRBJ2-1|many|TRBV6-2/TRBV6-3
CASSYLAGGVDEQFF
TGTGCCAGCAGTTATTTAGCGGGAGGGGTAGATGAGCAGTTCTTC
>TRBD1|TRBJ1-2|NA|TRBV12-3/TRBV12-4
CASSLAGGTGVGYTF
TGTGCCAGCAGTTTAGCGGGGGGGACAGGGGTTGGCTACACCTTC
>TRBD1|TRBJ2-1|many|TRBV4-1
CASSQAGQGVYVEQFF
TGCGCCAGCAGCCAAGCGGGACAGGGGGTCTACGTTGAGCAGTTCTTC
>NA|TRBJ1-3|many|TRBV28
CASSLPDIRGNTIYF
TGTGCCAGCAGTTTACCTGACATACGCGGAAACACCATATATTTT
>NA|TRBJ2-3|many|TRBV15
CATSKTSISTDTQYF
TGTGCCACCAGCAAAACATCCATTAGCACAGATACGCAGTATTTT
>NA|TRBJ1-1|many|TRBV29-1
CSVEGLNTEAFF
TGCAGCGTTGAGGGGTTGAACACTGAAGCTTTCTTT
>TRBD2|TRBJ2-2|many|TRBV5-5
CASSAVAGAVGELFF
TGTGCCAGCAGCGCAGTAGCGGGAGCGGTCGGGGAGCTGTTTTTT
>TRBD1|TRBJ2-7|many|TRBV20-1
CSGLGQGRSYEQYF
TGCAGTGGCTTGGGACAGGGACGCTCCTACGAGCAGTACTTC
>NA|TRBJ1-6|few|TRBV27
CASSSSPDKSPLHF
TGTGCCAGCAGTTCCTCGCCTGATAAATCACCCCTCCACTTT
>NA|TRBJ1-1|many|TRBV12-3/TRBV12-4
CASSLTRTGNTEAFF
TGTGCCAGCAGTTTAACCCGGACGGGAAACACTGAAGCTTTCTTT
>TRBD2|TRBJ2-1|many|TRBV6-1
CASSEAGREAGEQFF
TGTGCCAGCAGTGAAGCGGGGCGGGAGGCGGGGGAGCAGTTCTTC
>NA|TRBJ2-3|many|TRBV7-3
CASSLLGLKTDTQYF
TGTGCCAGCAGCTTACTAGGGCTTAAAACAGATACGCAGTATTTT
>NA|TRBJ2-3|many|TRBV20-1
CSASGQTSTDTQYF
TGCAGTGCTTCTGGACAGACTAGCACAGATACGCAGTATTTT
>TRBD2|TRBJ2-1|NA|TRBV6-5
CATRTSSYSEQFF
TGTGCCACCAGGACTAGCTCCTACAGTGAGCAGTTCTTC
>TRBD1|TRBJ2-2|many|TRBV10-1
CASRPGPGQGTGELFF
TGCGCCAGCAGGCCCGGCCCGGGACAGGGGACCGGGGAGCTGTTTTTT
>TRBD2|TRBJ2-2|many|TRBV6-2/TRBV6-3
CASSLTSGRRGELFF
TGTGCCAGCAGTCTTACTAGCGGGAGGCGCGGGGAGCTGTTTTTT
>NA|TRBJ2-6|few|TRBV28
CASSSQGTGANVLTF
TGTGCCAGCAGTTCCCAAGGGACGGGGGCCAACGTCCTGACTTTC
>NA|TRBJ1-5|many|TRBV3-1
CASSQDGGRNQPQHF
TGTGCCAGCAGCCAAGATGGTGGACGGAATCAGCCCCAGCATTTT
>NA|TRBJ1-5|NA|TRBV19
CASSYRQDSNQPQHF
TGTGCCAGTAGTTACCGACAGGATAGCAATCAGCCCCAGCATTTT
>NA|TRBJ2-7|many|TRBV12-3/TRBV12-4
CASLGRGRDEQYF
TGTGCCAGCCTTGGGAGGGGGCGGGACGAGCAGTACTTC
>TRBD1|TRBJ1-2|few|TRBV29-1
CSVVRQGDYGYTF
TGCAGCGTTGTACGGCAGGGGGACTATGGCTACACCTTC
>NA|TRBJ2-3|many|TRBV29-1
CSVAGERRKPDTQYF
TGCAGCGTTGCGGGGGAGAGGAGGAAGCCAGATACGCAGTATTTT
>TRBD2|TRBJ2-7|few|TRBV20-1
CSAGLAGPSALSYEQYF
TGCAGTGCTGGACTAGCGGGGCCCAGCGCCCTGTCCTACGAGCAGTACTTC
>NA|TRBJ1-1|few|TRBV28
CASSPASVGQNTEAFF
TGTGCCAGCAGTCCCGCATCAGTCGGACAGAACACTGAAGCTTTCTTT
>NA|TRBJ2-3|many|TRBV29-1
CSVELAGESTDTQYF
TGCAGCGTTGAATTGGCAGGGGAAAGCACAGATACGCAGTATTTT